The 21 T cell receptor beta chains below all came from one sample that was sequenced in a study of cytomegalovirus exposure and HLA in healthy donors. PCR amplification relied on 60 Vbeta primers (plus 13 Jbeta primers). Some clones are missing from TCRdb's copy, which holds only in-frame ones; the method was immunoSEQ multiplex PCR. This sample carries some 200,000 clones, 79% of them seen once, and the ten largest clones take more than 1.5%. The source material was PBMCs. Receptors were obtained from a girl between 5 and 17 years old in good health and CMV-seropositive.

The chain is built from TRBV14 and TRBJ1-1; D gene unclear. The V gene lost 4 bases and the J gene lost 6 bases, with 18 bases spanning the gap. This CDR3 spans 15 amino acids. The germline gives CDR1 SGHDN, CDR2 FVKESK. The CDR3 sequence is CASSLSRGFFPEAFF. CDR3 bases: TGTGCCAGCAGCCTCAGCCGGGGTTTTTTCCCTGAAGCTTTCTTT.

The rearrangement uses TRBV4-1 and TRBJ1-5; no definite D call. The CDR3 loop spans 15 amino acids. The V gene's germline CDR1 is MGHRA and CDR2 YSYEKL. Trimming stripped 1 base from V and 7 bases from J, with 14 bases between. The CDR3 nucleotides read TGCGCCAGCAGCCAAGCCCACGGTCCGATGCAGCCCCAGCATTTT. Protein sequence: CASSQAHGPMQPQHF.

The chain links TRBV2 to TRBJ1-1; 11 bases fit TRBD1. Germline V CDR1 and CDR2: SNHLY, FYNNEI. The CDR3 is made up of 16 amino acids. The V gene end was trimmed by 9 bases and the J gene end by 3 bases; junction bases not matched to a gene: 12. This CDR3 is CARGFPGTGGHTEAFF. CDR3 sequence (DNA): TGTGCCAGAGGATTCCCCGGGACAGGGGGACACACTGAAGCTTTCTTT.

V usage is TRBV23-1 and J usage is TRBJ2-7; 11 bases agree with TRBD1. TRBV23-1 is flagged as an ORF with uncertain function. The CDR3 runs 15 residues. Germline trimming cut 2 bases from V and 5 bases from J; bases unmatched to any gene: 5. CDR3 protein: CASSQPDRGPDEQYF. Here the CDR3 DNA reads TGCGCCAGCAGTCAACCGGACAGGGGGCCCGACGAGCAGTACTTC.

The chain carries TRBV5-6 and TRBJ2-1, with 10 bases that match TRBD2. The V gene's germline CDR1 is SGHDT and CDR2 YYEEEE. Losses at the gene ends were 0 bases for V and 7 bases for J; bases not matched to a gene: 4. The CDR3 contains 15 residues. CDR3 sequence (DNA): TGTGCCAGCAGCTTGGCCGGGACTAGCGTTAATGAGCAGTTCTTC. Amino acid sequence: CASSLAGTSVNEQFF. The full variable domain, with the rest looked up from reference TRBV5-6 and TRBJ2-1, is DAGVTQSPTHLIKTRGQQVTLRCSPKSGHDTVSWYQQALGQGPQFIFQYYEEEERQRGNFPDRFSGHQFPNYSSELNVNALLLGDSALYLCASSLAGTSVNEQFFGPGTRLTVL.

DNA for the CDR3: TGTGCCAGCAGACCCGGGACAGGGTACAATGAGCAGTTCTTC. It yields the protein CASRPGTGYNEQFF. The chain employs TRBV11-2 and TRBJ2-1; TRBD1 matches 9 bases. The CDR3 totals 14 residues. Looked up from germline, CDR1 is SGHAT and CDR2 is FQNNGV. The V gene end was trimmed by 6 bases and the J gene end by 4 bases; junction bases not matched to a gene: 4.

This clone was seen more than once but under ten times. The gene calls are TRBV19 and TRBJ1-5; 7 nucleotides agree with TRBD1. The V gene's germline CDR1 is LNHDA and CDR2 SQIVND (reference sequence). The CDR3 is 17 residues long. With 6 bases clipped from V and 0 bases from J, the junction kept 11 bases outside the gene matches. The DNA for the CDR3 is TGTGCCAGTAGCTCTAGCGGGACAGCAAATAGCAATCAGCCCCAGCATTTT. Its translation is CASSSSGTANSNQPQHF.

The chain couples TRBV27 to TRBJ1-2, with TRBD1 as a possible D gene (5 bases). Germline CDR1 MNHEY, CDR2 SMNVEV (reference sequence). Trimming took 4 bases from V and 6 from J, leaving 12 bases between them. The CDR3 is 13 amino acids. The CDR3 protein is CASSSQGGNGYTF. The CDR3 DNA is TGTGCCAGCAGTTCCCAGGGCGGGAATGGCTACACCTTC.

This clone was found once. The chain has TRBV18 and TRBJ2-7; D uncertain. V was pared by 2 bases and J by 3 bases, with 8 bases between. CDR3 length equals 13 residues. Per the germline V gene, CDR1 is KGHSH and CDR2 is LQKENI. CDR3 sequence: CASSPYPGYEQYF. DNA for the CDR3: TGTGCCAGCTCACCATATCCGGGCTACGAGCAGTACTTC. The entire variable domain, with the rest obtained from reference TRBV18 and TRBJ2-7, is as follows: NAGVMQNPRHLVRRRGQEARLRCSPMKGHSHVYWYRQLPEEGLKFMVYLQKENIIDESGMPKERFSAEFPKEGPSILRIQQVVRGDSAAYFCASSPYPGYEQYFGPGTRLTVT.

This clone has a single count. The V call is TRBV6-6, the J call TRBJ2-7, with TRBD1 identical over 7 bases. This CDR3 is 15 amino acids long. J was trimmed by 0 bases and V by 5 bases; bases with no gene match: 7. The germline CDR1 and CDR2 sequences are MNHNY and SVGAGI (reference sequence). This CDR3 is CASSRDRQSSYEQYF. The DNA for the CDR3 is TGTGCCAGCAGTAGGGACAGACAAAGCTCCTACGAGCAGTACTTC.

V gene TRBV6-1 combines with J gene TRBJ1-2; D perhaps matches TRBD1 (5 bases). CDR1 is MNHNS, CDR2 SASEGT, per germline. V was trimmed by 9 bases and J by 10 bases, leaving 21 bases between them. The CDR3 has 13 amino acids. CDR3 nucleotide sequence: TGTGCCAGGGGGGTCGAGGGAGGCTGTTACTACACCTTC. As protein: CARGVEGGCYYTF.

V is TRBV2 and J is TRBJ2-5; D not certain. V was clipped by 7 bases and J by 2 bases, with 14 bases between them. The length of the CDR3 is 14 residues. Germline V gene lookup returns CDR1 SNHLY and CDR2 FYNNEI. The CDR3 here is CASNPGVIQETQYF. The CDR3 nucleotides read TGTGCCAGCAACCCCGGAGTGATTCAAGAGACCCAGTACTTC.

The rearrangement joins TRBV29-1 to TRBJ2-3, with 14 positions matching TRBD2. Germline CDR1 is SQVTM and CDR2 is ANQGSEA. V trimming: 6 bases; J trimming: 2 bases; junction bases outside the gene matches: 4. The CDR3 contains 15 residues. The CDR3 is CSVRLAGGYTDTQYF. As DNA, the CDR3 is TGCAGCGTGAGACTAGCGGGGGGGTACACAGATACGCAGTATTTT.

The V and J genes are TRBV7-8 and TRBJ2-1; D might be TRBD2 (6 bases). V was shortened by 1 base and J by 1 base, with 11 bases between the two germline ends. The CDR3 runs 16 residues. Germline lookup yields CDR1 SGHVS and CDR2 FQNEAQ. The CDR3 protein is CASSLVRRGSYNEQFF. DNA for the CDR3: TGTGCCAGCAGCTTAGTACGGCGGGGTTCCTACAATGAGCAGTTCTTC.

The V and J genes are TRBV19 and TRBJ2-1; possibly TRBD1 for D (6 bases). This CDR3 has 15 residues. The V and J ends lost 5 bases and 5 bases respectively, with 16 bases between them. Germline V gives CDR1 LNHDA, CDR2 SQIVND (reference sequence). CDR3 DNA: TGTGCCAGTAGTCCGGGAACAGGGAGAAACAATGAGCAGTTCTTC. As protein: CASSPGTGRNNEQFF.

This clone was seen only once. The V and J genes are TRBV5-8 and TRBJ2-3; D is uncertain. Germline CDR1 and CDR2: SGHTS and YDEGEE. This CDR3 has 12 residues. V was cut by 0 bases and J by 9 bases, with 8 bases left in between. CDR3 loop: CASSLEPRTQYF. The CDR3 coding sequence is TGTGCCAGCAGCTTGGAGCCCCGGACGCAGTATTTT.

J is TRBJ1-2 and V is TRBV18; 9 nucleotides line up with TRBD1. CDR3 length: 14 amino acids. Germline CDR1 and CDR2: KGHSH and LQKENI. V shed 0 bases and J 4 bases; nucleotides not matched to a gene: 0. The CDR3 DNA reads as TGTGCCAGCTCACCACCGACAGGGGGCTATGGCTACACCTTC. Amino acids: CASSPPTGGYGYTF. Variable domain in full (rest from reference TRBV18 and TRBJ1-2): NAGVMQNPRHLVRRRGQEARLRCSPMKGHSHVYWYRQLPEEGLKFMVYLQKENIIDESGMPKERFSAEFPKEGPSILRIQQVVRGDSAAYFCASSPPTGGYGYTFGSGTRLTVV.

This chain joins TRBV15 and TRBJ2-4; the match to TRBD2 covers 12 bases. The CDR3 has 14 residues. Germline trimming cut 1 base from V and 8 bases from J; bases unmatched to any gene: 0. Germline V lookup: CDR1 LNHNV, CDR2 YYDKDF (reference sequence). The DNA of the CDR3 is TGTGCCACCAGCAGAGGACTAGCGGGGGACATTCAGTACTTC. Its protein is CATSRGLAGDIQYF.

The chain joins TRBV27 to TRBJ2-7; 14 nucleotides agree with TRBD2. Germline CDR1 MNHEY, CDR2 SMNVEV (reference sequence). Germline trimming cut 5 bases from V and 4 bases from J; bases unmatched to any gene: 10. The length of the CDR3 is 17 residues. CDR3 nucleotide sequence: TGTGCCAGCAGTCCAGGACTAGCGGGGGGTATTTTGTACGAGCAGTACTTC. It translates to CASSPGLAGGILYEQYF.

For the CDR3, the DNA is TGTGCCAGCAGCTTTCCGACAGGGGGCGCAGGCTACGAGCAGTACTTC. Residues: CASSFPTGGAGYEQYF. The rearrangement uses TRBV7-8 and TRBJ2-7; the match to TRBD1 covers 10 bases. V dropped 3 bases and J dropped 3; count of bases not matched to a gene: 8. Germline V gene data show CDR1 as SGHVS and CDR2 as FQNEAQ. The CDR3 sequence is 16 residues long. The whole variable domain, filled in from reference TRBV7-8 and TRBJ2-7, reads GAGVSQSPRYKVAKRGQDVALRCDPISGHVSLFWYQQALGQGPEFLTYFQNEAQLDKSGLPSDRFFAERPEGSVSTLKIQRTQQEDSAVYLCASSFPTGGAGYEQYFGPGTRLTVT.

The chain carries TRBV7-2 and TRBJ1-5; D remains ambiguous. This CDR3 is 15 amino acids long. The germline V and J ends were trimmed by 1 base and 5 bases, with 12 bases remaining between them. The V gene's germline CDR1 is SGHTA and CDR2 FQGNSA. The CDR3, as DNA: TGTGCCAGCAGCTTAGAGTCCGGAGGACATCAGCCCCAGCATTTT. Amino acids: CASSLESGGHQPQHF. Full variable domain (missing parts from reference TRBV7-2 and TRBJ1-5): GAGVSQSPSNKVTEKGKDVELRCDPISGHTALYWYRQSLGQGLEFLIYFQGNSAPDKSGLPSDRFSAERTGGSVSTLTIQRTQQEDSAVYLCASSLESGGHQPQHFGDGTRLSIL.